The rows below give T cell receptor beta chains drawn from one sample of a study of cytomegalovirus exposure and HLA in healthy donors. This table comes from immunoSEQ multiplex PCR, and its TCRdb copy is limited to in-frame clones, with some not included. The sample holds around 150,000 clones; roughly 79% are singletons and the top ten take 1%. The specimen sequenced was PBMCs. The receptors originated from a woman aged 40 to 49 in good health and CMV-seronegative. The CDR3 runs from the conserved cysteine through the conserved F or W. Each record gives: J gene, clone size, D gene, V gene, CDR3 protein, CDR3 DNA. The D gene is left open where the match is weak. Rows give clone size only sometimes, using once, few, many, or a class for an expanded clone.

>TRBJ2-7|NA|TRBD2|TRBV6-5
CASSYSRGTSSYEQYF
TGTGCCAGCAGTTACTCCCGCGGGACTAGCAGCTACGAGCAGTACTTC
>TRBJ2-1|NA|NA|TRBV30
CAWSAPRSLAIGNEQFF
TGTGCCTGGAGTGCGCCTCGGAGTCTGGCTATCGGCAATGAGCAGTTCTTC
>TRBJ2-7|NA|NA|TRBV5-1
CASSLWAGYEQYF
TGCGCCAGCAGCTTGTGGGCAGGTTACGAGCAGTACTTC
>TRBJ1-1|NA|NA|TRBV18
CASSPLAEDNEAFF
TGTGCCAGCTCACCACTCGCGGAGGATAATGAAGCTTTCTTT
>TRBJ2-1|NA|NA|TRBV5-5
CASSFLEIEYNEQFF
TGTGCCAGCAGCTTTCTCGAGATAGAATACAATGAGCAGTTCTTC
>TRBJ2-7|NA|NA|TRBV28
CASTLNRAHEQYF
TGTGCCAGCACCCTAAACAGGGCCCACGAGCAGTACTTC
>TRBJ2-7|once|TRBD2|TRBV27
CASPRRERSYEQYF
TGTGCCAGCCCTCGGCGGGAGCGCTCCTACGAGCAGTACTTC
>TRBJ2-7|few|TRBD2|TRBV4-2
CASSQSAGVDYEQYF
TGTGCCAGCAGCCAATCGGCGGGAGTGGATTACGAGCAGTACTTC
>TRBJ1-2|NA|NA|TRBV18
CASSGRQDVRGYTF
TGTGCCAGCTCTGGCCGCCAGGATGTCCGTGGCTACACCTTC
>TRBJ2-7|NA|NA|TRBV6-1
CASSGGGTDYEQYF
TGTGCCAGCAGCGGAGGGGGGACAGACTACGAGCAGTACTTC
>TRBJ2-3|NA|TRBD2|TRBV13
CASSLAETSGKDTQYF
TGTGCCAGCAGCTTGGCAGAGACTAGCGGGAAGGATACGCAGTATTTT
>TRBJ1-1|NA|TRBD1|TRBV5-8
CASSRGQIMNTEAFF
TGTGCCAGCAGTAGGGGACAGATCATGAACACTGAAGCTTTCTTT